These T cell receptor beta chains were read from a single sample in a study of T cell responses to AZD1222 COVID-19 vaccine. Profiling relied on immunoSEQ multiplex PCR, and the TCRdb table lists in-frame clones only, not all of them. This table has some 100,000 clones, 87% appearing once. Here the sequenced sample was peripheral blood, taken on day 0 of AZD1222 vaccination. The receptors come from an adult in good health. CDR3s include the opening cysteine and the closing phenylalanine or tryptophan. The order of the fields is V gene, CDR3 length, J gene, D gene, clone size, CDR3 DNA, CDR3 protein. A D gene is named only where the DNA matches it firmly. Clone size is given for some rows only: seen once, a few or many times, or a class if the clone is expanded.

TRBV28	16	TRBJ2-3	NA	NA	TGTGCCAGCAGTTTCCCCGTCGGGGGCACCACAGATACGCAGTATTTT	CASSFPVGGTTDTQYF
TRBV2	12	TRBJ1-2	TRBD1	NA	TGTGCCAGCAGGGGACAGGGACATGGCTACACCTTC	CASRGQGHGYTF
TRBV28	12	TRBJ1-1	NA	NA	TGTGCCAGCAGTTTACGGGTCGCTGAAGCTTTCTTT	CASSLRVAEAFF
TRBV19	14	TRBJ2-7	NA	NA	TGTGCCAGTAGTATGGCTGTGAGCTCCTACGAGCAGTACTTC	CASSMAVSSYEQYF
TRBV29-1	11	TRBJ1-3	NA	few	TGCAGCGTTGAGGGGAGCGGCACCATATATTTT	CSVEGSGTIYF
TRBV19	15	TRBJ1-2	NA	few	TGTGCCAGTAGTATAACGATCGGGATGTCTTATGGCTACACCTTC	CASSITIGMSYGYTF
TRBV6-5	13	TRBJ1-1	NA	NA	TGTGCCAGCAGGGATACAGCGAACACTGAAGCTTTCTTT	CASRDTANTEAFF
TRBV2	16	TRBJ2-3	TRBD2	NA	TGTGCCAGCAGACCGGGACTAGCGGGGGTCACAGATACGCAGTATTTT	CASRPGLAGVTDTQYF
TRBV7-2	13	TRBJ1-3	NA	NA	TGTGCCAGCAGCTTATCCGGTGGAAACACCATATATTTT	CASSLSGGNTIYF
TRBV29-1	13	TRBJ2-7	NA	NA	TGCAGCGTTTATCGGGGGTCCTCCTACGAGCAGTACTTC	CSVYRGSSYEQYF
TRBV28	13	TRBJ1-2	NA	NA	TGTGCCAGCAGTTCAGCTATCAGCTATGGCTACACCTTC	CASSSAISYGYTF
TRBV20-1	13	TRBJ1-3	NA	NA	TGCAGTGCTAGTTGGGTCAGAGGAAACACCATATATTTT	CSASWVRGNTIYF
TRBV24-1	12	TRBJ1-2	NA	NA	TGTGCCACCTCCTCCCGACGAGGGGGCTACACCTTC	CATSSRRGGYTF
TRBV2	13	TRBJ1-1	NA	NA	TGTGCCAGCAGATTGGGACCAACCCCTGAAGCTTTCTTT	CASRLGPTPEAFF
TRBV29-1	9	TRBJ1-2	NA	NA	TGCAGCGAGAGCTATGGCTACACCTTC	CSESYGYTF
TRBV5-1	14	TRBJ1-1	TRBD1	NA	TGCGCCAGCAGCTTCAGGGGGCGAGACACTGAAGCTTTCTTT	CASSFRGRDTEAFF
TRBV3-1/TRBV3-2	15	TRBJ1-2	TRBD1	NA	TGTGCCAGCAGCCTCGGGACAGGGAAACTCTATGGCTACACCTTC	CASSLGTGKLYGYTF
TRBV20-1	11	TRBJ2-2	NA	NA	TGCAGTGCCGCGGCCTCGGTGGAGCTGTTTTTT	CSAAASVELFF
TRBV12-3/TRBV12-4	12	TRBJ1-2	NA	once	TGTGCCAGCAGAAGGGGGGAATATGGCTACACCTTC	CASRRGEYGYTF
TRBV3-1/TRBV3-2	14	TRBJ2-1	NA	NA	TGTGCCAGCAGCCTCCTGACAGGCGGCGGTGAGCAGTTCTTC	CASSLLTGGGEQFF
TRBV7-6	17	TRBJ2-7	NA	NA	TGTGCCAGCAGCTTGTCCCCGACTCCACCAGACTCCTACGAGCAGTACTTC	CASSLSPTPPDSYEQYF
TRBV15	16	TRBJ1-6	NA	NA	TGTGCCACCAGCAGAGATCTACAGGGCGGGAATTCACCCCTCCACTTT	CATSRDLQGGNSPLHF
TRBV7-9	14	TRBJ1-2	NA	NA	TGTGCCAGCAGCCAGACAGCTGTCTCCTATGGCTACACCTTC	CASSQTAVSYGYTF
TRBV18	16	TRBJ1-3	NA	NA	TGTGCCAGCTCACCAGGGCGGGTTTACGCTGGAAACACCATATATTTT	CASSPGRVYAGNTIYF
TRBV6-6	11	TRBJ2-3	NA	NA	TGTGCCAGCAGTTACCGAGATACGCAGTATTTT	CASSYRDTQYF
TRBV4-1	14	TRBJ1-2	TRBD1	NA	TGCGCCAGCAGCCAAGTTAACAGGGGGGCTGGCTACACCTTC	CASSQVNRGAGYTF
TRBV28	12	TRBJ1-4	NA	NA	TGTGCCAGCAGTGCCCACTTCGAAAAACTGTTTTTT	CASSAHFEKLFF
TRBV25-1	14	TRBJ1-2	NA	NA	TGTGCCAGCAGTGAATTAAGGCAGGACTATGGCTACACCTTC	CASSELRQDYGYTF
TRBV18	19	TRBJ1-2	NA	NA	TGTGCCAGCTCACCACTACCGGGCCCGAACGATCGAGCTAACTATGGCTACACCTTC	CASSPLPGPNDRANYGYTF
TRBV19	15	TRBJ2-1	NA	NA	TGTGCCAGTAGTGTAGGGGATCTCTCCTACAATGAGCAGTTCTTC	CASSVGDLSYNEQFF
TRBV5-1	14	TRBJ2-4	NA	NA	TGCGCCAGCAGCAACGCTCAGGGGAGAAACATTCAGTACTTC	CASSNAQGRNIQYF
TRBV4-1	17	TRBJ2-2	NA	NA	TGCGCCAGCAGCTGGGAATGGGCAGAGACTTACACCGGGGAGCTGTTTTTT	CASSWEWAETYTGELFF
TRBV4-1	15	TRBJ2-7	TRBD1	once	TGCGCCAGCAGCCGCGACAGGGGATTCGTCTACGAGCAGTACTTC	CASSRDRGFVYEQYF
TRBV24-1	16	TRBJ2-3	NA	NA	TGTGCCACCAGTGATAGTACGGCCGTGCTTTTAGATACGCAGTATTTT	CATSDSTAVLLDTQYF
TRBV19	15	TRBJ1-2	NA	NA	TGTGCCACCTCCCACTCGTCAGGGTCTAACTATGGCTACACCTTC	CATSHSSGSNYGYTF
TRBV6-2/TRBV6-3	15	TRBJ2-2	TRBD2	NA	TGTGCCAGCAGTTACTCCGGGGGGGCCACCGGGGAGCTGTTTTTT	CASSYSGGATGELFF
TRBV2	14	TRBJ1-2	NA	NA	TGTGCCAGCATTAACGGGCGTTCTAACTATGGCTACACCTTC	CASINGRSNYGYTF
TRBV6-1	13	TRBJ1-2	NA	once	TGTGCCAGCAGTGAAGTTGGGACACATGGCTACACCTTC	CASSEVGTHGYTF
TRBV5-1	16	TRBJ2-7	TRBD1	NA	TGCGCCAGCAGCTTGGCCCGGGACAGGGTGACCTACGAGCAGTACTTC	CASSLARDRVTYEQYF
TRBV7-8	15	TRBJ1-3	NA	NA	TGTGCCAGCAGCATCGGACCGGGACCTGGAAACACCATATATTTT	CASSIGPGPGNTIYF
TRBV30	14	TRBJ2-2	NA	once	TGTGCCTGGAGGAACAGTCCGAACACCGGGGAGCTGTTTTTT	CAWRNSPNTGELFF
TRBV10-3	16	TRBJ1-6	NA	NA	TGTGCCATCAGTGAGTCGGAGCGTGGGGGATTTTCACCCCTCCACTTT	CAISESERGGFSPLHF
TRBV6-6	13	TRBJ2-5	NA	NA	TGTGCCAGCAGTTACGGGGGTTGGGAGACCCAGTACTTC	CASSYGGWETQYF
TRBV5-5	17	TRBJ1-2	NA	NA	TGTGCCAGCAGCTTGGCTGGAATTGAGGGGGCTAACTATGGCTACACCTTC	CASSLAGIEGANYGYTF
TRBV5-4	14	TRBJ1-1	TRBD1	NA	TGTGCCAGCAGCTCGCACAGGGGGCGAACTGAAGCTTTCTTT	CASSSHRGRTEAFF